The T cell receptor (beta chain) under discussion was sequenced for a study of blood T cell repertoires in COVID-19. Background on the study: Some COVID-19 samples were acute and others convalescent; all came from the United States, Italy and Spain. T cells, B-cell-depleted T cells, or PBMCs provided the cDNA or gDNA that served as material.

This clone was found once. In the study's own analysis: Counts of nucleated cells, estimated from reference gene primer amplification, were obtained. Using immunoSEQ multiplex PCR, the repertoire was profiled, and TCRdb retains in-frame clones only, with some absent. V, J and clone size reflect that table, while D and trimming were determined from the DNA. This sample carries approximately 200,000 clones, 70% to 90% of them seen once, and the ten largest clones take approximately 1.1%. Trimming removed 7 bases from V and 1 base from J; junction bases left unmatched: 5. The CDR3 covers 15 residues. Germline CDR1 is LNHDA and CDR2 is SQIVND (reference sequence).

This receptor was obtained from a man younger than 40 with acute or convalescent COVID-19. The rearrangement joins TRBV19 to TRBJ1-5; 9 bases fit TRBD1. The sample was peripheral blood. The CDR3 sequence is CASTDRGYSNQPQHF. The CDR3 region has the DNA TGTGCCAGTACGGACAGGGGTTACAGCAATCAGCCCCAGCATTTT.